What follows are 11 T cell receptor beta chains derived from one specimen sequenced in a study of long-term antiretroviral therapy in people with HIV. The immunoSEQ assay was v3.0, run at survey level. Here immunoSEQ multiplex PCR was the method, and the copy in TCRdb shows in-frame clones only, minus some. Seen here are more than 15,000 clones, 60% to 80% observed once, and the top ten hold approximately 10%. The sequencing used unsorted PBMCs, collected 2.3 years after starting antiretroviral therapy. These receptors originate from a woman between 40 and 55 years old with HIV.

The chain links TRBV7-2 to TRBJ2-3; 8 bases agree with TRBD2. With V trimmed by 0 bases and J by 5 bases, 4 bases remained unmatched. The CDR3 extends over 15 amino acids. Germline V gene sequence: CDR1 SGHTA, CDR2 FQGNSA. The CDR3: CASSLARRGEDTQYF. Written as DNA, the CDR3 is TGTGCCAGCAGCTTAGCGCGGCGGGGGGAAGATACGCAGTATTTT.

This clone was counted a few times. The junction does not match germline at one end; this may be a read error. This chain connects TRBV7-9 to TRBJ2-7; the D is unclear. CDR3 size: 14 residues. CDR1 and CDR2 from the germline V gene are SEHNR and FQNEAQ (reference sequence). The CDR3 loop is CASTLGQSSYEQYF. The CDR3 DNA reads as TGTGCCAGCACCTTAGGTCAATCCTCCTACGAGCAGTACTTC. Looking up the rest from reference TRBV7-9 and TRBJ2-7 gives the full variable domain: DTGVSQNPRHKITKRGQNVTFRCDPISEHNRLYWYRQTLGQGPEFLTYFQNEAQLEKSRLLSDRFSAERPKGSFSTLEIQRTEQGDSAMYLCASTLGQSSYEQYFGPGTRLTVT.

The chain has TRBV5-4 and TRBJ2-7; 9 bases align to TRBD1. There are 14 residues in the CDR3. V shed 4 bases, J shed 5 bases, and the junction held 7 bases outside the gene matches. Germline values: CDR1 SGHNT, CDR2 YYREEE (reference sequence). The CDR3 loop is CASSPDRGSDEQYF. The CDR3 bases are TGTGCCAGCAGCCCGGACAGGGGAAGCGACGAGCAGTACTTC.

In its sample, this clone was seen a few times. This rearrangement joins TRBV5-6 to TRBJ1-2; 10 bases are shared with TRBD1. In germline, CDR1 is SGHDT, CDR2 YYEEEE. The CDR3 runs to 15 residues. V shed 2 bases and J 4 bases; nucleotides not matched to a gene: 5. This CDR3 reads CASSFDDRGPYGYTF. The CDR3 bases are TGTGCCAGCAGCTTCGACGACAGGGGGCCCTATGGCTACACCTTC.

This CDR3 is CSATSGGSYNEQFF. For the CDR3, the DNA is TGCAGTGCAACTAGCGGGGGTTCCTACAATGAGCAGTTCTTC. This chain links TRBV29-1 with TRBJ2-1, with TRBD2 matching over 11 bases. The CDR3 is 14 amino acids. In germline, CDR1 is SQVTM, CDR2 ANQGSEA.

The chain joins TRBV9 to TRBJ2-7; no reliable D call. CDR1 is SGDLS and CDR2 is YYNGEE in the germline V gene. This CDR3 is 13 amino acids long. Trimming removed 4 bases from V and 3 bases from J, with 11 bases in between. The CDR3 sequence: CASSPVPGYEQYF. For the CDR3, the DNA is TGTGCCAGCAGCCCCGTGCCAGGCTACGAGCAGTACTTC.

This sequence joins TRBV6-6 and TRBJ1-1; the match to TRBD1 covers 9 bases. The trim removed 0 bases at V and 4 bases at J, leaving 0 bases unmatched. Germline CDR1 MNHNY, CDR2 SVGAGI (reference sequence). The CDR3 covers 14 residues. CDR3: CASSYSTGGTEAFF. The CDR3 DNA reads TGTGCCAGCAGTTACTCGACAGGGGGCACTGAAGCTTTCTTT.

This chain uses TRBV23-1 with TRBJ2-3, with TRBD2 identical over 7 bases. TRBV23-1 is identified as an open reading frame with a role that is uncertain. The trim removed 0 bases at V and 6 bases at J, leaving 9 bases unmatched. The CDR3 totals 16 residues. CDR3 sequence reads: CASSQSGAGVTDTQYF. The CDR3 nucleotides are TGCGCCAGCAGTCAATCCGGCGCGGGGGTAACCGATACGCAGTATTTT.

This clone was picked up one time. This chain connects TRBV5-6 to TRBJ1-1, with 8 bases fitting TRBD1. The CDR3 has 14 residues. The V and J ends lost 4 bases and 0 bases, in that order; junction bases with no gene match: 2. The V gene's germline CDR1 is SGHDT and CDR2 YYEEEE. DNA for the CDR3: TGTGCCAGCAGCGGGGGACAGGTGAACACTGAAGCTTTCTTT. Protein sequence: CASSGGQVNTEAFF.

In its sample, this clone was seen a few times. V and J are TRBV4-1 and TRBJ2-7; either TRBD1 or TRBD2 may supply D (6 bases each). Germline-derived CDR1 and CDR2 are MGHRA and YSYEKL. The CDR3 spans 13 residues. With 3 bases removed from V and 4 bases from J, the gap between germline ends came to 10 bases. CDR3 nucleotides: TGCGCCAGCAGCCATGAGGGGGGTTACGAGCAGTACTTC. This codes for CASSHEGGYEQYF.

The CDR3 nucleotides are TGTGCCAGCAGCGTAGGTGGGACAGGGATCGGGGAAGCTTTCTTT. This encodes CASSVGGTGIGEAFF. The J gene is TRBJ1-1, the V gene TRBV9, with 9 bases fitting TRBD1. The CDR3 has 15 amino acids. V lost 0 bases and J lost 8; bases outside the gene matches: 8. In germline, CDR1 is SGDLS, CDR2 YYNGEE.